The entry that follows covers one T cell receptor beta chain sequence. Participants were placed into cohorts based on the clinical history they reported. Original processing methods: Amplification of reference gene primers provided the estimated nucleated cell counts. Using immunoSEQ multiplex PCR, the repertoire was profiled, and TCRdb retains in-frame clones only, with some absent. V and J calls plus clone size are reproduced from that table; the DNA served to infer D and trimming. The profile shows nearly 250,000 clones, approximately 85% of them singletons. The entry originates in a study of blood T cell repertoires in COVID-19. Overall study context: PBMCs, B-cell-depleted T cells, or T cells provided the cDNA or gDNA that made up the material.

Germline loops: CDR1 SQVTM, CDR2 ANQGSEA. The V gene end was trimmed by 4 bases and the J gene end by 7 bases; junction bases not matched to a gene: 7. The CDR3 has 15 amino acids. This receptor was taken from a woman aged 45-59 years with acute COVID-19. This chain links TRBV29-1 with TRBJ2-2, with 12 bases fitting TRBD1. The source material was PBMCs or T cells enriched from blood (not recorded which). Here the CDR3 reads CSVVGGTGGGGELFF. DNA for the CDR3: TGCAGCGTTGTTGGAGGGACAGGGGGCGGCGGGGAGCTGTTTTTT.